This TCR beta chain was found in a study of PD-1 blockade in classical Hodgkin lymphoma. Study results and limitations: Undefined causes, possibly disease activity or prior therapy, underlie the repertoire differences.

Generated by immunoSEQ multiplex PCR, the TCRdb table keeps only in-frame clones and is missing some. The sample consists of approximately 14,000 clones, approximately 91% of them appearing once. Regarding time point: newly diagnosed, previously untreated cHL patient sample. Applied to thawed PBMCs, magnetic negative selection was the method used to isolate CD8+ T cells. The length of the CDR3 is 15 residues. From germline, CDR1 is LNHNV and CDR2 YYDKDF (reference sequence). J was trimmed by 8 bases and V by 3 bases; bases with no gene match: 10. Of note for this clone: The target antigen is unknown.

This chain connects TRBV15 to TRBJ1-2; TRBD1 agrees at 9 bases. The TCR was taken from a human donor with classical Hodgkin lymphoma. The sample taken for sequencing was CD8+ T cells from blood. The CDR3 sequence is CATSSRGTGLEGYTF. In DNA, the CDR3 is TGTGCCACCAGCAGTCGGGGGACAGGGCTTGAGGGCTACACCTTC.